Each of the 27 T cell receptor beta chains below was sequenced from the same sample in a study of T cells in Graves' hyperthyroidism and ophthalmopathy. Amplified TCR beta CDR3 regions came from RNA transcripts. TCR CDR3 regions were first amplified by RT-PCR with HTBI primers. TCRdb passed the multiplex PCR reads through MiXCR, listing each CDR3 protein once. Counted here are 550,000 to 700,000 distinct CDR3 sequences, over 12% occurring once; the ten biggest clones make up roughly 4.3%. The sequencing sample was made of blood. Every receptor here comes from a woman between 40 and 55 years old with Graves' ophthalmopathy.

This clonotype has at least ten counts. The chain combines TRBV20-1 with TRBJ1-1, with TRBD1 as a possible D gene (5 bases). Germline V lookup: CDR1 DFQATT, CDR2 SNEGSKA (reference sequence). Deletions cut 5 bases from V and 0 bases from J, with 10 bases between. The CDR3 has 13 residues. CDR3 sequence reads: CSARTNMNTEAFF. The CDR3 nucleotides read TGCAGTGCTCGGACAAACATGAACACTGAAGCTTTCTTT.

Ten or more counts support this clonotype. V and J are TRBV19 and TRBJ2-5; TRBD2 agrees at 9 bases. Trimming removed 4 bases from V and 3 bases from J; junction bases left unmatched: 6. This CDR3 comprises 15 residues. CDR1 and CDR2 (germline): LNHDA, SQIVND (reference sequence). The CDR3 DNA follows: TGTGCCAGTAGTAGACCGGCTAGCGGGGAAGAGACCCAGTACTTC. Translating it yields CASSRPASGEETQYF.

The rearrangement links TRBV24-1 to TRBJ2-5; a weak D match, TRBD2 (5 bases). The CDR3 totals 14 residues. Trimming took off 3 bases at V and 3 bases at J, with 10 bases between the two ends. Germline lookup yields CDR1 KGHDR and CDR2 SFDVKD. The CDR3: CATSDTVGKETQYF. DNA of the CDR3: TGTGCCACCAGTGATACGGTCGGGAAAGAGACCCAGTACTTC.

The table lists this clonotype with many counts. The rearrangement joins TRBV5-1 to TRBJ1-1; 7 positions match TRBD1. The germline CDR1 and CDR2 sequences are SGHRS and YFSETQ. Trimming removed 0 bases from V and 0 bases from J; junction bases left unmatched: 8. This CDR3 contains 17 residues. Here the CDR3 reads CASSLGGGLSMNTEAFF. CDR3 DNA sequence: TGCGCCAGCAGCTTGGGAGGGGGCTTGTCCATGAACACTGAAGCTTTCTTT.

This clonotype occurred many times. The V call is TRBV6-5, the J call TRBJ1-2; 8 bases agree with TRBD1. In germline, CDR1 is MNHEY, CDR2 SVGAGI. Germline trimming cut 0 bases from V and 7 bases from J; bases unmatched to any gene: 7. This CDR3 is built from 15 residues. Here the CDR3 reads CASSYSGQVGLGYTF. In nucleotides, the CDR3 is TGTGCCAGCAGTTACTCGGGACAGGTGGGGCTTGGCTACACCTTC.

The table lists this clonotype with many counts. The chain is built from TRBV28 and TRBJ1-5, with TRBD1 matching over 10 bases. V was pared by 8 bases and J by 0 bases, with 10 bases of the junction left unmatched. The CDR3 is made up of 17 amino acids. From germline, CDR1 is MDHEN and CDR2 SYDVKM. DNA for the CDR3: TGTGCCAGCGAAAGGGACAGGGGTATAGATAGCAATCAGCCCCAGCATTTT. Protein: CASERDRGIDSNQPQHF.

This clonotype was observed at least ten times. This chain links TRBV10-3 with TRBJ2-5, with 9 bases aligning to TRBD2. Germline V gene sequence: CDR1 ENHRY, CDR2 SYGVKD. Unmatched junction bases numbered 4, after V lost 6 bases and J lost 5 bases. The CDR3 runs to 13 residues. The CDR3 loop reads CAISQREAETQYF. The CDR3 coding sequence is TGTGCCATCAGCCAGCGGGAGGCTGAGACCCAGTACTTC.

In this sample, this clonotype turned up many times. V and J are TRBV6-1 and TRBJ2-7; D is possibly TRBD1 or TRBD2 (5 bases each). The germline gives CDR1 MNHNS, CDR2 SASEGT. V gave up 7 bases and J gave up 1 base, with 17 bases separating them. The CDR3 is made up of 15 amino acids. The CDR3, as DNA: TGTGCCAGCACCTTCACCCCGGGACGGTCCTACGAGCAGTACTTC. Its translation is CASTFTPGRSYEQYF.

This clonotype was detected many times. The chain joins TRBV28 to TRBJ2-7; D is tentatively TRBD1 or TRBD2 (5 bases each). The CDR3 is 15 amino acids. Deletions cut 5 bases from V and 3 bases from J, with 17 bases between. Germline assignment: CDR1 MDHEN and CDR2 SYDVKM. The CDR3 bases are TGTGCCAGCAGTCAGACCGGGCAGGGAGACTACGAGCAGTACTTC. Protein product: CASSQTGQGDYEQYF.

The table lists this clonotype with many counts. The V gene is TRBV12-3 or TRBV12-4, the J gene TRBJ1-1, with D possibly being TRBD1 (6 bases). Trimming pared 3 bases from V and 12 bases from J, leaving 20 bases between. This CDR3 contains 14 residues. DNA of the CDR3: TGTGCCAGCAGTTTTTCCGACAGGCCTCCCGCATCTTTCTTT. Translated, it gives CASSFSDRPPASFF.

This chain links TRBV7-2 with TRBJ2-4, with TRBD2 matching 8 bases. The ends lost 6 bases at V and 10 bases at J; junction bases unmatched: 2. This CDR3 comprises 11 residues. Per germline, CDR1 SGHTA and CDR2 FQGNSA. CDR3 amino acids: CASSVAGIQYF. Here the CDR3 DNA reads TGTGCCAGCAGTGTAGCGGGGATTCAGTACTTC.

This clonotype was detected only a few times. This chain uses TRBV20-1 with TRBJ1-1; no definite D call. Trimming left V 7 bases short and J 5 bases short, with 11 bases between. CDR3 size: 11 residues. Germline CDR1 reads DFQATT; CDR2 reads SNEGSKA (reference sequence). The CDR3 sequence is CSVPVGTEAFF. CDR3 nucleotide sequence: TGCAGTGTCCCAGTTGGGACTGAAGCTTTCTTT.

CDR3 nucleotide sequence: TGTGCCAGTAGCCGGACAGGGGGTCACAATCAGCCCCAGCATTTT. Amino acid sequence: CASSRTGGHNQPQHF. The J gene is TRBJ1-5, the V gene TRBV19, with TRBD1 matching 10 bases. Per germline, CDR1 LNHDA and CDR2 SQIVND (reference sequence). V lost 6 bases and J lost 3; bases outside the gene matches: 5. The CDR3 is 15 amino acids.

The CDR3 reads CASRSGQEYGYTF. Written as DNA, the CDR3 is TGTGCCAGCAGATCGGGACAGGAGTATGGCTACACCTTC. The chain employs TRBV28 and TRBJ1-2, with 8 bases that match TRBD1. The V gene end was trimmed by 6 bases and the J gene end by 5 bases; junction bases not matched to a gene: 5. The CDR3 extends over 13 amino acids. CDR1 is MDHEN, CDR2 SYDVKM, per germline.

This clonotype appeared many times. The CDR3 loop is CASSPGLAGPPHEQYF. The CDR3 DNA follows: TGTGCCAGCAGCCCCGGCCTAGCGGGACCTCCTCACGAGCAGTACTTC. V usage is TRBV6-2 or TRBV6-3 and J usage is TRBJ2-7, with 9 bases fitting TRBD2. With 6 bases clipped from V and 5 bases from J, the junction kept 14 bases outside the gene matches. This CDR3 is built from 16 residues. Germline V gene sequence: CDR1 MNHEY, CDR2 SVGEGT.

The genes are TRBV7-2 and TRBJ2-7; D might be TRBD2 (5 bases). V lost 5 bases to trimming and J lost 2 bases, with 16 bases between them. Germline V gene lookup returns CDR1 SGHTA and CDR2 FQGNSA. The CDR3 sequence is 15 residues long. This CDR3 is CASSRGGSAAYEQYF. CDR3 coding DNA: TGTGCCAGCAGCCGAGGAGGTAGCGCCGCCTACGAGCAGTACTTC.

This clonotype was seen at least ten times. The chain combines TRBV12-3 or TRBV12-4 with TRBJ1-2; D is perhaps TRBD1 (5 bases). The CDR3 runs to 13 residues. Trimming took off 3 bases at V and 5 bases at J, with 10 bases between the two ends. CDR3 bases: TGTGCCAGCAGTTTCCCAGGGCGATATGGCTACACCTTC. It encodes CASSFPGRYGYTF.

V is TRBV27 and J is TRBJ1-1; a possible D gene is TRBD1 (5 bases). CDR3 size: 11 residues. Germline CDR1 and CDR2: MNHEY and SMNVEV (reference sequence). V shed 4 bases and J shed 11 bases, with 11 bases lying between them. CDR3 sequence (DNA): TGTGCCAGCAGTTCGGGGGGGGGGGCTTTCTTT. Translation: CASSSGGGAFF.

The chain recombines TRBV6-5 with TRBJ1-6; D possibly corresponds to TRBD1 (5 bases). Germline V CDR1 and CDR2: MNHEY, SVGAGI. V was pared by 0 bases and J by 9 bases, with 15 bases between. This CDR3 contains 16 residues. As DNA, the CDR3 is TGTGCCAGCAGTTACTCCTTCAGGGTCTTGCGTTCACCCCTCCACTTT. This sequence encodes CASSYSFRVLRSPLHF.

This clonotype came up many times. In DNA form, the CDR3 reads TGCAGTGCTAGAGGACTAGCGAATGCCCAAGAGACCCAGTACTTC. It codes for CSARGLANAQETQYF. The chain combines TRBV20-1 with TRBJ2-5, with 8 positions matching TRBD2. The junction had 5 bases not matched to a gene; V was cut back by 1 base and J by 1 base. This CDR3 has 15 amino acids. Per the germline V gene, CDR1 is DFQATT and CDR2 is SNEGSKA (reference sequence).

Ten or more counts support this clonotype. The chain has TRBV4-1 and TRBJ2-7; TRBD2 matches at 10 bases. CDR3 length: 15 residues. Unmatched junction bases numbered 4, after V lost 0 bases and J lost 5 bases. Looked up from germline, CDR1 is MGHRA and CDR2 is YSYEKL. In DNA, the CDR3 is TGCGCCAGCAGCCAAGAAGGGACTAGCGCTAACGAGCAGTACTTC. Protein sequence: CASSQEGTSANEQYF.

The V gene is TRBV7-2, the J gene TRBJ2-2; 8 bases align to TRBD2. V trimming: 4 bases; J trimming: 7 bases; junction bases outside the gene matches: 8. Germline V gives CDR1 SGHTA, CDR2 FQGNSA. There are 15 residues in the CDR3. CDR3 loop: CASSSQAGAVGELFF. CDR3 in DNA: TGTGCCAGCAGCTCCCAAGCGGGAGCGGTCGGGGAGCTGTTTTTT.

This clonotype was counted between two and nine times. The V gene is TRBV5-8, the J gene TRBJ2-7, with 9 bases matching TRBD1. CDR3 length equals 15 residues. V trimming: 4 bases; J trimming: 7 bases; junction bases outside the gene matches: 12. Germline V gene lookup returns CDR1 SGHTS and CDR2 YDEGEE. CDR3 in DNA: TGTGCCAGCAGCCCTACCGGGACAGGGATCAGGGAGCAGTACTTC. Residues: CASSPTGTGIREQYF.

This clonotype has at least ten counts. V gene TRBV12-3 or TRBV12-4 combines with J gene TRBJ1-1; D remains ambiguous. Trimming took off 3 bases at V and 1 base at J, with 12 bases between the two ends. The CDR3 covers 15 residues. The CDR3 loop is CASSFFRVTNTEAFF. DNA of the CDR3: TGTGCCAGCAGTTTCTTTAGGGTTACGAACACTGAAGCTTTCTTT.

In its sample, this clonotype was seen many times. This chain connects TRBV25-1 to TRBJ2-2; D gene unclear. Trimming stripped 1 base from V and 7 bases from J, with 10 bases between. CDR3 length: 14 residues. In germline, CDR1 is MGHDK, CDR2 SYGVNS. CDR3 in amino acids: CASSESLKGGELFF. In DNA, the CDR3 is TGTGCCAGCAGTGAATCCCTAAAGGGCGGGGAGCTGTTTTTT.

This rearrangement joins TRBV20-1 to TRBJ2-5; 9 positions match TRBD2. The CDR3 is 15 residues long. Germline values: CDR1 DFQATT, CDR2 SNEGSKA (reference sequence). The V segment lost 2 bases and the J segment 4 bases; nucleotides outside the gene matches: 8. The CDR3 coding sequence is TGCAGTGCTAGAACGGCTAGCGGGATTTCAGAGACCCAGTACTTC. Translated: CSARTASGISETQYF.

The rearrangement links TRBV6-1 to TRBJ2-7; possibly TRBD2 for D (6 bases). Per germline, CDR1 MNHNS and CDR2 SASEGT. This CDR3 is built from 14 residues. V was cut by 7 bases and J by 4 bases, with 17 bases left in between. Here the CDR3 DNA reads TGTGCCAGCACCCTGTCGGGGGTGGGGTACGAGCAGTACTTC. It specifies CASTLSGVGYEQYF.